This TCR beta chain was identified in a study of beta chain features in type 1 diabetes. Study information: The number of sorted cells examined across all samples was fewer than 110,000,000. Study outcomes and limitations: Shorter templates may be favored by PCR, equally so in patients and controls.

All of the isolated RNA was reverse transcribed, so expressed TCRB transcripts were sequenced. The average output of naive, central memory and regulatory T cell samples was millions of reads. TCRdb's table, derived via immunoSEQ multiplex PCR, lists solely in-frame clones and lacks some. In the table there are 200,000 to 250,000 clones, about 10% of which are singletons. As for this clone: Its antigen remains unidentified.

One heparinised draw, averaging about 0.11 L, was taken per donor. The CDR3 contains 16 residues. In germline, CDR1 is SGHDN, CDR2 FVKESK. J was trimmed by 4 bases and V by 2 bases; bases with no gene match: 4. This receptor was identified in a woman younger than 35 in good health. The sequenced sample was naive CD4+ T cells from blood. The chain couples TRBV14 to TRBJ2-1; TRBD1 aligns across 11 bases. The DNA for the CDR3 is TGTGCCAGCAGCCAACCGGGACAGGGGGGTTACAATGAGCAGTTCTTC. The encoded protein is CASSQPGQGGYNEQFF.